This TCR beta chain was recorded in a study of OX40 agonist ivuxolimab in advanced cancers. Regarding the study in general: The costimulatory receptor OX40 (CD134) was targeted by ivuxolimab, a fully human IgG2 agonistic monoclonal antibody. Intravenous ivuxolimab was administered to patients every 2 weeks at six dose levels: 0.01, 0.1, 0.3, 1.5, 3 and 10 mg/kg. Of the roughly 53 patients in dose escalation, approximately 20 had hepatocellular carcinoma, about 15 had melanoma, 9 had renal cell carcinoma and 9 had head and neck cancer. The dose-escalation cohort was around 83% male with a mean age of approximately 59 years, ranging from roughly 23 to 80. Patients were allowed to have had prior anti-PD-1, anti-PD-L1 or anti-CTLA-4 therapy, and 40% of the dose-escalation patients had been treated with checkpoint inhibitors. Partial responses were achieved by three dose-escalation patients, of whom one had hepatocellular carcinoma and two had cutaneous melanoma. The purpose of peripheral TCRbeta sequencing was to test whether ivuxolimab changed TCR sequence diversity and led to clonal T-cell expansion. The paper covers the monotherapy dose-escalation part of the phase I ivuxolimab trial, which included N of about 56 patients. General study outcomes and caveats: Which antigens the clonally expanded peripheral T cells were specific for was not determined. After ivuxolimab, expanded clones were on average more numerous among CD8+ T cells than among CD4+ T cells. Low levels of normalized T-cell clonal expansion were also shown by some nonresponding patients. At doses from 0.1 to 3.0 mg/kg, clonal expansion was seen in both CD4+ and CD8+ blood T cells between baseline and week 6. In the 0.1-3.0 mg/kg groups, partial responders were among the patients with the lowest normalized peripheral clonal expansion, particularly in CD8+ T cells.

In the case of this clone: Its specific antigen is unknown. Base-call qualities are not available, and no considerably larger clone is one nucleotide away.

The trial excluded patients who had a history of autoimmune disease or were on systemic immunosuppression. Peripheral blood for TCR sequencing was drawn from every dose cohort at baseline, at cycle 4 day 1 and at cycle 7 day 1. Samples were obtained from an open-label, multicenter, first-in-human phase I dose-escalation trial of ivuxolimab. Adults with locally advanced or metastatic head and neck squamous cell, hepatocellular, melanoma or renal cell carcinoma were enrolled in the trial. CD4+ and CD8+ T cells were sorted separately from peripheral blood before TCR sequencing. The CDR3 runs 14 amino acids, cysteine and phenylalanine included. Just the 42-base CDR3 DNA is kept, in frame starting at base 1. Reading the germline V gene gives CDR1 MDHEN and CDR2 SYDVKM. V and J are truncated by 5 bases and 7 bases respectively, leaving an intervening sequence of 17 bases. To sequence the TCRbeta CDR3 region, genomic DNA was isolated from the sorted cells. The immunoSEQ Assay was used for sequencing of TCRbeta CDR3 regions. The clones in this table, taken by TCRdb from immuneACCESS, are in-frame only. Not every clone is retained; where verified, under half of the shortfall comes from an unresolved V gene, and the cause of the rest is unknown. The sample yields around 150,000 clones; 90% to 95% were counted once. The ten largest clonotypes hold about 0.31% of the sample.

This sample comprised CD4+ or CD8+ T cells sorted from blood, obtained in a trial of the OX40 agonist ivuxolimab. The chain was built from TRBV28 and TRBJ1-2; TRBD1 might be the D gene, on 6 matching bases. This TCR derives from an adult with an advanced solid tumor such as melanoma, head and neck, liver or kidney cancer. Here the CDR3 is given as CASSVTGRGGGYTF. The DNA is TGTGCCAGCAGTGTCACAGGGAGAGGTGGTGGCTACACCTTC.